A selection of T cell receptor beta chains follows, all from one sample in a study of T cell repertoires in aging, cancer and after chemotherapy. In TCRdb, the multiplex PCR reads were re-called with MiXCR into one record per CDR3 protein. The sample contains about 3,200 distinct CDR3 sequences, 45% of which appear only once. The sequenced material came from blood. All receptors derive from a human donor with a blood cancer. The CDR3 runs from the conserved cysteine through the conserved F or W. The order of the fields is J gene, D gene, V gene, clone size, CDR3 DNA, CDR3 protein. A D gene is named only where the DNA matches it firmly. The listing skips clone size in some rows; elsewhere it reads once, few, many or a size class.

>TRBJ2-1|TRBD2|TRBV19|NA
TGTGCCAGTAGTATAGTGGGACTAGCGGGGCGAAGCTCCTACAATGAGCAGTTCTTC
CASSIVGLAGRSSYNEQFF
>TRBJ1-3|TRBD1|TRBV19|NA
TGTGCCAGTAGTCTCACAGGGGATTCCTCTGGAAACACCATATATTTT
CASSLTGDSSGNTIYF
>TRBJ1-2|NA|TRBV11-2|NA
TGTGCCAGCAGCTTAGCCGATCGGCAGGGGAATGGCTACACCTTC
CASSLADRQGNGYTF
>TRBJ1-6|NA|TRBV18|NA
TGTGCCAGCTCACCACTTATTGGGACACACTCACCCCTCCACTTT
CASSPLIGTHSPLHF
>TRBJ1-1|NA|TRBV18|NA
TGTGCCAGCTCACTACTCGAGAACACTGAAGCTTTCTTT
CASSLLENTEAFF
>TRBJ2-5|NA|TRBV5-6|few
TGTGCCAGCAGCTTCGGGGAAACAGGGAATCGGCAAGAGACCCAGTACTTC
CASSFGETGNRQETQYF
>TRBJ2-5|TRBD2|TRBV7-2|NA
TGTGCCAGCGCCTCCCACGGGGGGGGGCGGCAAGAGACCCAGTACTTC
CASASHGGGRQETQYF
>TRBJ2-2|NA|TRBV5-4|NA
TGTGCCAGCAGCCCGAGGACTTCCACGAACACCGGGGAGCTGTTTTTT
CASSPRTSTNTGELFF
>TRBJ2-7|TRBD2|TRBV29-1|few
TGCAGCGTGGGGCTAGCGGGCTACGAGCAGTACTTC
CSVGLAGYEQYF
>TRBJ2-7|TRBD1|TRBV6-5|few
TGTGCCAGCAGTTCCACAGGGGGGACATCCTACGAGCAGTACTTC
CASSSTGGTSYEQYF
>TRBJ2-7|NA|TRBV30|few
TGTGCCTGGAGTCAGACACCCTACGAGCAGTACTTC
CAWSQTPYEQYF
>TRBJ2-5|TRBD1|TRBV6-2/TRBV6-3|NA
TGTGCCAGCAGTTACGGACAGGGTGCGACCCAGTACTTC
CASSYGQGATQYF
>TRBJ2-5|TRBD2|TRBV29-1|medium-sized
TGCAGCGTTGAACGGGGCGGGGGGGTCCAAGAGACCCAGTACTTC
CSVERGGGVQETQYF
>TRBJ1-6|NA|TRBV19|NA
TGTGCCAGTAGTATCTCCGACTCACCCCTCCACTTT
CASSISDSPLHF
>TRBJ2-2|NA|TRBV14|NA
TGTGCCAGCAGCCATTTTACTAGCTATACCACCGGGGAGCTGTTTTTT
CASSHFTSYTTGELFF
>TRBJ1-2|NA|TRBV20-1|NA
TGCAGTGCTAGAAAGGAGGGAGGCTACACCTTC
CSARKEGGYTF
>TRBJ2-1|NA|TRBV7-2|few
TGTGCCAGCAGCTTGAGTCTGGAGCAGTTCTTC
CASSLSLEQFF
>TRBJ2-4|TRBD1|TRBV6-5|few
TGTGCCAGCGCGCAGACAGGGGAACCTCTCATTCAGTACTTC
CASAQTGEPLIQYF
>TRBJ2-5|TRBD1|TRBV5-4|NA
TGTGCCAGCACTCGACAGGGGAAAGAGACCCAGTACTTC
CASTRQGKETQYF
>TRBJ1-1|NA|TRBV12-3/TRBV12-4|NA
TGTGCCAGCAGTTTACGGAGGACTGAAGCTTTCTTT
CASSLRRTEAFF
>TRBJ2-3|NA|TRBV6-2/TRBV6-3|few
TGTGCCAGCAGTTACTTGGGTACGCAGTATTTT
CASSYLGTQYF
>TRBJ1-2|NA|TRBV29-1|few
TGCAGCGTTGTTCCTGATAACTATGGCTACACCTTC
CSVVPDNYGYTF
>TRBJ1-1|NA|TRBV19|NA
TGTGCCAGTAGTATACAGGGGAAGGGCACTGAAGCTTTCTTT
CASSIQGKGTEAFF
>TRBJ2-7|NA|TRBV19|NA
TGTGCCAGTAGTTACAGGCGATCGGACTACGAGCAGTACTTC
CASSYRRSDYEQYF
>TRBJ1-3|NA|TRBV15|NA
TGTGCCACCAGCAGAGTTGGGGACCCTGGAAACACCATATATTTT
CATSRVGDPGNTIYF
>TRBJ1-2|TRBD1|TRBV20-1|NA
TGCAGTGCTAGAGTGACAGGGGTGGAATATGGCTACACCTTC
CSARVTGVEYGYTF
>TRBJ2-6|TRBD1|TRBV6-2/TRBV6-3|NA
TGTGCCAGCAGTTACTATCTTGGACAGGGGGCCTTTAGCTCTGGGGCCAACGTCCTGACTTTC
CASSYYLGQGAFSSGANVLTF